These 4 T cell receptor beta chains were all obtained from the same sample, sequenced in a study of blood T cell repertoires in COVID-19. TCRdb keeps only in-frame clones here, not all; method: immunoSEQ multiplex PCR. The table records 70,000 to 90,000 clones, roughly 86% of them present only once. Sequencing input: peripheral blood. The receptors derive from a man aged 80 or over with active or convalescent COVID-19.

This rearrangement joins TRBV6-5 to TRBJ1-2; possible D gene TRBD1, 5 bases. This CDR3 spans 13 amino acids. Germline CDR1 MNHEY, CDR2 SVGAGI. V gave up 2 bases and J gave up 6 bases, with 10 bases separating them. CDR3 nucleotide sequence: TGTGCCAGCAGTTACCAGGGTGCAAATGGCTACACCTTC. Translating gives CASSYQGANGYTF.

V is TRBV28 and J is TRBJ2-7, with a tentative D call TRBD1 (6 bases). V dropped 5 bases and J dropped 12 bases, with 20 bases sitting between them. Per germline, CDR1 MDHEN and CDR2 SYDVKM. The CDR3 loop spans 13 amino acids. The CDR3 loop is CASSLQQGSLRYV. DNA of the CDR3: TGTGCCAGCAGTCTCCAACAGGGATCCCTTAGGTACGTC.

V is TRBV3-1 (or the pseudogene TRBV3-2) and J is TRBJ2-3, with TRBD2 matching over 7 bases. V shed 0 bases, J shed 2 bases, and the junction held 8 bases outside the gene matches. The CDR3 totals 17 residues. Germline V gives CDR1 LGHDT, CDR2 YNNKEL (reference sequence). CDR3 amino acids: CASSQDRAGQPTDTQYF. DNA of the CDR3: TGTGCCAGCAGCCAAGATCGAGCGGGGCAGCCCACAGATACGCAGTATTTT.

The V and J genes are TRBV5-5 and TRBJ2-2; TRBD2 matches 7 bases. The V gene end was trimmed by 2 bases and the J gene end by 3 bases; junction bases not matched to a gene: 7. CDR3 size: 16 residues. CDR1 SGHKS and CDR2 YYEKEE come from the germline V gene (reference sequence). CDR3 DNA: TGTGCCAGCAGCTTTCGCGGCGGGGGAGACACCGGGGAGCTGTTTTTT. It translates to CASSFRGGGDTGELFF.